These 21 T cell receptor beta chains originate from one sample sequenced in a study of blood T cells in healthy people across ages. Then a second PCR, running roughly 7 to 11 cycles, was carried out with a sample-barcoded 5' primer and a J-beta primer mix. TCRdb passed the 5' RACE reads through MiXCR, listing each CDR3 protein once. There are 720,000 or so distinct CDR3 sequences in the sample; approximately 40% occur only once, and about 30% lies in the top ten. Sequencing used blood. These receptors were collected from a man older than 75 in good health.

The chain joins TRBV7-6 to TRBJ1-2, with unresolved D. Germline CDR1 and CDR2: SGHVS and FNYEAQ. The CDR3 has 14 residues. V lost 1 base and J 4 bases, leaving 10 bases between the germline ends. CDR3 DNA: TGTGCCAGCAGCTTAGGAGGGTTCGGCTATGGCTACACCTTC. This codes for CASSLGGFGYGYTF.

There are a few counts of this clonotype. The rearrangement uses TRBV6-5 and TRBJ2-1; TRBD2 matches at 10 bases. Germline values: CDR1 MNHEY, CDR2 SVGAGI. The length of the CDR3 is 16 residues. Trimming cost V 2 bases and J 7 bases; bases outside gene matches: 8. CDR3 sequence reads: CASSYQSGRALNEQFF. DNA of the CDR3: TGTGCCAGCAGTTACCAAAGCGGGAGGGCCTTAAATGAGCAGTTCTTC.

This chain joins TRBV6-2 or TRBV6-3 and TRBJ2-1; tentative D call: TRBD2 (5 bases). Trimming removed 4 bases at V and 13 bases at J, with 14 bases between. This CDR3 is 12 amino acids long. From germline, CDR1 is MNHEY and CDR2 SVGEGT. The CDR3 DNA follows: TGTGCCAGCAGTTTCCCTAGCCCTAAACAGTTCTTC. This encodes CASSFPSPKQFF.

This clonotype appeared once. The V and J genes are TRBV7-2 and TRBJ2-5, with 10 positions matching TRBD2. The junction had 9 bases not matched to a gene; V was cut back by 1 base and J by 4 bases. In germline, CDR1 is SGHTA, CDR2 FQGNSA. CDR3 length: 17 amino acids. CDR3 residues: CASSLGPLAGVGETQYF. In DNA, the CDR3 is TGTGCCAGCAGCTTAGGCCCGCTAGCGGGAGTGGGAGAGACCCAGTACTTC.

In DNA form, the CDR3 reads TGTGCCAGCAGGTCGACAGGGCTCTATGGCTACACCTTC. Translated: CASRSTGLYGYTF. The genes are TRBV6-5 and TRBJ1-2; TRBD1 aligns across 7 bases. The CDR3 runs 13 residues. Looked up from germline, CDR1 is MNHEY and CDR2 is SVGAGI. The ends lost 6 bases at V and 4 bases at J; junction bases unmatched: 5.

The count of this clonotype is one. The chain carries TRBV5-1 and TRBJ2-5, with TRBD2 identical over 12 bases. Germline trimming cut 4 bases from V and 11 bases from J; bases unmatched to any gene: 3. The CDR3 is made up of 12 amino acids. From germline, CDR1 is SGHRS and CDR2 YFSETQ. The chain's CDR3 is CASSLAGGSQYF. Here the CDR3 DNA reads TGCGCCAGCAGCCTAGCGGGAGGGTCTCAGTACTTC.

V gene TRBV7-8 combines with J gene TRBJ2-7; D possibly corresponds to TRBD1 (6 bases). Trimming took off 5 bases at V and 3 bases at J, with 20 bases between the two ends. The CDR3 sequence is 16 residues long. Per germline, CDR1 SGHVS and CDR2 FQNEAQ. CDR3 region: CASSLIRGGLNYEQYV. The CDR3 DNA reads TGTGCCAGCAGCCTTATTAGAGGGGGTTTGAACTACGAGCAGTACGTC.

The table lists this clonotype with a few counts. The chain combines TRBV7-6 with TRBJ2-1; 10 bases fit TRBD2. J gave up 8 bases and V 0 bases, and 7 bases lay outside the gene matches. The germline V gene has CDR1 SGHVS and CDR2 FNYEAQ. This CDR3 region has 16 residues. The CDR3 coding sequence is TGTGCCAGCAGCTTAGCGCCTAGCGGGGGCGGGGATGAGCAGTTCTTC. Translated: CASSLAPSGGGDEQFF.

This clonotype appeared once. This chain uses TRBV5-6 with TRBJ2-2; D possibly matches TRBD1 or TRBD2 (7 bases each). The CDR3 runs 17 residues. CDR1 is SGHDT and CDR2 is YYEEEE in the germline V gene. V was cut by 5 bases and J by 2 bases, with 19 bases left in between. The CDR3 nucleotides are TGTGCCAGCAGACCCCGGGGAGGGGGCATCAACACCGGGGAGCTGTTTTTT. Translated: CASRPRGGGINTGELFF.

J is TRBJ2-7 and V is TRBV6-2 or TRBV6-3; 8 bases align to TRBD2. The CDR3 extends over 14 amino acids. The ends lost 7 bases at V and 2 bases at J; junction bases unmatched: 7. Per germline, CDR1 MNHEY and CDR2 SVGEGT. The CDR3 DNA sequence: TGTGCCAGCATCGAGCGGGGGCGAGCCTACGAGCAGTACTTC. It translates to CASIERGRAYEQYF.

The gene calls are TRBV20-1 and TRBJ2-2, with D perhaps TRBD1 or TRBD2 (5 bases each). This CDR3 has 15 residues. The germline CDR1 and CDR2 sequences are DFQATT and SNEGSKA (reference sequence). The V gene lost 0 bases and the J gene lost 6 bases, with 14 bases spanning the gap. CDR3: CSARDRGSLAGELFF. The CDR3 region has the DNA TGCAGTGCTAGAGATCGGGGCAGTTTAGCCGGGGAGCTGTTTTTT.

The rearrangement joins TRBV24-1 to TRBJ2-5, with D uncertain. Deletions cut 4 bases from V and 1 base from J, with 6 bases between. The CDR3 consists of 13 residues. Germline values: CDR1 KGHDR, CDR2 SFDVKD. CDR3 sequence (DNA): TGTGCCACCAGTGAAGGCTTCCAAGAGACCCAGTACTTC. It translates to CATSEGFQETQYF.

This clonotype showed up just a few times. The chain employs TRBV28 and TRBJ2-5, with TRBD1 matching 10 bases. CDR1 MDHEN and CDR2 SYDVKM come from the germline V gene. The CDR3 is 15 amino acids. V shed 6 bases and J 11 bases; nucleotides not matched to a gene: 15. CDR3: CASSHTPGQGPEQYF. CDR3 coding DNA: TGTGCCAGCAGCCACACTCCGGGACAGGGGCCTGAGCAGTACTTC.

The chain has TRBV6-5 and TRBJ1-2; 8 nucleotides line up with TRBD1. The length of the CDR3 is 17 residues. CDR1 and CDR2 from the germline V gene are MNHEY and SVGAGI. V lost 0 bases, J lost 1 base, and 7 bases stayed unmatched. The chain's CDR3 is CASSYSYRTGSNYGYTF. CDR3 sequence (DNA): TGTGCCAGCAGTTACTCGTACAGGACAGGGAGTAACTATGGCTACACCTTC.

This rearrangement joins TRBV9 to TRBJ1-2; 7 bases agree with TRBD1. CDR1 is SGDLS and CDR2 is YYNGEE in the germline V gene. CDR3 length: 14 amino acids. V shed 4 bases and J 8 bases; nucleotides not matched to a gene: 11. The CDR3 sequence: CASSTPTGTTGYTF. CDR3 in DNA: TGTGCCAGCAGCACCCCGACAGGGACAACAGGCTACACCTTC.

CDR3 DNA: TGTGCCAGCAGCTCGGAGGGACAGGTCAAGACTGAAGCTTTCTTT. It yields the protein CASSSEGQVKTEAFF. V usage is TRBV7-2 and J usage is TRBJ1-1; TRBD1 matches 8 bases. CDR1 is SGHTA and CDR2 is FQGNSA in the germline V gene. The CDR3 totals 15 residues. V lost 4 bases and J lost 5; bases outside the gene matches: 9. The full variable domain, its missing parts supplied by reference TRBV7-2 and TRBJ1-1, is GAGVSQSPSNKVTEKGKDVELRCDPISGHTALYWYRQSLGQGLEFLIYFQGNSAPDKSGLPSDRFSAERTGGSVSTLTIQRTQQEDSAVYLCASSSEGQVKTEAFFGQGTRLTVV.

The gene calls are TRBV20-1 and TRBJ2-1; TRBD2 matches 9 bases. This CDR3 comprises 14 residues. The germline V gene has CDR1 DFQATT and CDR2 SNEGSKA (reference sequence). V dropped 3 bases and J dropped 6; count of bases not matched to a gene: 6. CDR3 coding DNA: TGCAGTGCTAGGCGAGCGGGAGGCCTCAATGAGCAGTTCTTC. Translated: CSARRAGGLNEQFF.

This sequence joins TRBV12-3 or TRBV12-4 and TRBJ1-5; 12 bases align to TRBD1. The V segment lost 5 bases and the J segment 5 bases; nucleotides outside the gene matches: 10. The CDR3 consists of 17 residues. The CDR3 is CASSPGTGGGPYQPQHF. In nucleotides, the CDR3 is TGTGCCAGCAGTCCGGGGACAGGGGGCGGTCCTTATCAGCCCCAGCATTTT.

This rearrangement joins TRBV29-1 to TRBJ2-1; D perhaps matches TRBD1 (7 bases). The CDR3 covers 15 residues. Germline V gene lookup returns CDR1 SQVTM and CDR2 ANQGSEA. V gave up 6 bases and J gave up 4 bases, with 19 bases separating them. This CDR3 is CSVGSSGGLYNEQFF. The CDR3 nucleotides are TGCAGCGTCGGGTCTTCAGGGGGGCTTTACAATGAGCAGTTCTTC.

The genes are TRBV11-2 and TRBJ1-4; no reliable D call. The V end lost 1 base, the J end lost 8 bases, and 5 bases lay between the germline ends. Germline V gene data show CDR1 as SGHAT and CDR2 as FQNNGV. This CDR3 has 12 amino acids. The CDR3, as DNA: TGTGCCAGCAGCTTAGTACCAGAAAAACTGTTTTTT. It encodes CASSLVPEKLFF.

This chain joins TRBV6-2 or TRBV6-3 and TRBJ2-2, with D possibly TRBD1 on 6 matching bases. The CDR3 is made up of 14 amino acids. In germline, CDR1 is MNHEY, CDR2 SVGEGT. With 10 bases removed from V and 5 bases from J, the gap between germline ends came to 17 bases. The CDR3 bases are TGTGCCACAGAAACAGGGAAGGGGACCGGGGAGCTGTTTTTT. The encoded protein is CATETGKGTGELFF.